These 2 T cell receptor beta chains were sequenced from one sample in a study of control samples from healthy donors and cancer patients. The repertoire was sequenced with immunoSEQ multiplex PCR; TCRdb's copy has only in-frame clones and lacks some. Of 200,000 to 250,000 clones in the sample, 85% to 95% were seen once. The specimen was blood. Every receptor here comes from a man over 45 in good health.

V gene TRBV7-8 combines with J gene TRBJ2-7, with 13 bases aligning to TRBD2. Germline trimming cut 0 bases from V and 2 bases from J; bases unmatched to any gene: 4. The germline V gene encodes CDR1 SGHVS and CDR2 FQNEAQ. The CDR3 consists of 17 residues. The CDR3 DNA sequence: TGTGCCAGCAGCTTAGCCTGGACTAGCGGGGGCCCCTACGAGCAGTACTTC. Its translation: CASSLAWTSGGPYEQYF. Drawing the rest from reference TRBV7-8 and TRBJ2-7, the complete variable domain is GAGVSQSPRYKVAKRGQDVALRCDPISGHVSLFWYQQALGQGPEFLTYFQNEAQLDKSGLPSDRFFAERPEGSVSTLKIQRTQQEDSAVYLCASSLAWTSGGPYEQYFGPGTRLTVT.

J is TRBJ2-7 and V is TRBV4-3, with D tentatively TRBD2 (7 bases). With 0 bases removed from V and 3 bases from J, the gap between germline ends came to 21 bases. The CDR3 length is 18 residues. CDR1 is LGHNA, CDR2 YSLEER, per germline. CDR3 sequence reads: CASSQEGGPGVVFYEQYF. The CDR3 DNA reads TGCGCCAGCAGCCAAGAGGGGGGGCCCGGGGTTGTCTTCTACGAGCAGTACTTC.